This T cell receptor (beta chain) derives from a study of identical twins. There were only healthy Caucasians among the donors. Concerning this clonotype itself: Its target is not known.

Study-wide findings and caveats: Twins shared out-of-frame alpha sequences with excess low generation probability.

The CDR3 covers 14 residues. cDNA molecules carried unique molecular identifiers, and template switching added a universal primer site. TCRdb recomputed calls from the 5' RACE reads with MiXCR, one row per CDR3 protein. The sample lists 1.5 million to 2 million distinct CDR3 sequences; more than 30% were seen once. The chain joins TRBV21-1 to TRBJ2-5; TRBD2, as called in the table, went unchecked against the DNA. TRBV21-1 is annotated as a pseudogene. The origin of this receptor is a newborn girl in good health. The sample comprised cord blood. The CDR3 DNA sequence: TGTGCCAGCAGCCCTAACCGGGACTACAATGAGCAGTACTTC. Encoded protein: CASSPNRDYNEQYF.